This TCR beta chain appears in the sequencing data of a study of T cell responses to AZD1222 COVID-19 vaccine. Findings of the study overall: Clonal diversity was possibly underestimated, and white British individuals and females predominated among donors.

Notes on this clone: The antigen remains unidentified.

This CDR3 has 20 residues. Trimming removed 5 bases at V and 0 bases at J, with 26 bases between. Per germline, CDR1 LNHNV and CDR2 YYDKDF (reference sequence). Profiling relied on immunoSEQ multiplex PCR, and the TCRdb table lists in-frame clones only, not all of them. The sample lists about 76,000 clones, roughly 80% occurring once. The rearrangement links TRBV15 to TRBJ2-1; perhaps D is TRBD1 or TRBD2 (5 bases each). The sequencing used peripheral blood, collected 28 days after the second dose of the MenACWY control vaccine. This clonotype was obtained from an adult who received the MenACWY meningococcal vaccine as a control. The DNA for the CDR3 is TGTGCCACCAGCGGGCTAGGGACCACACTACCGCGAAGCTCCTACAATGAGCAGTTCTTC. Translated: CATSGLGTTLPRSSYNEQFF.